This T cell receptor beta chain was captured in a study of immune cell composition in non-small cell lung cancer. Study observations and caveats: Overall clonality, unlike maximal tumour-associated clone frequency, did not predict TIL reactivity. Tumour-reactive clones were not shown to match dominant in vivo tumour clones. Lung adenocarcinomas had lower top 10 clone scores and clonality than squamous tumours.

Of note for this clone: Antigen: not known.

Clones were sequenced by immunoSEQ multiplex PCR, and TCRdb holds only the in-frame ones, with some missing. The sample has approximately 5,800 clones, around 78% seen once; the top ten hold 7.3%. The CDR3 is 14 residues long. Germline V gives CDR1 SGHRS, CDR2 YFSETQ. Trimming left V 4 bases short and J 3 bases short, with 14 bases between. This chain joins TRBV5-1 and TRBJ2-7, with D possibly TRBD2 on 6 matching bases. This sequence originates from a human donor with non-small cell lung cancer. Sequencing input: lung tumor tissue. In DNA, the CDR3 is TGCGCCAGCAGCCTCAGGAGGGGCAGCTACGAGCAGTACTTC. Its translation: CASSLRRGSYEQYF.